This TCR beta chain came from a study of sequential checkpoint blockade in melanoma. Across the study: TCRbeta immunosequencing was performed on DNA from roughly 90 pretreatment melanoma tumor samples. After nivolumab or ipilimumab alone, some 20 patients had week-13 rebiopsies.

The CDR3 runs 15 residues. From germline, CDR1 is LNHDA and CDR2 SQIVND (reference sequence). Trimming at V came to 4 bases and at J to 2 bases, leaving 7 bases not matched to a gene. To note about this clone: The sample contains more than one DNA sequence encoding this CDR3.

Using immunoSEQ multiplex PCR, the repertoire was profiled, and TCRdb retains in-frame clones only, with some absent. Of around 37,000 clones listed, more than 25% are singletons. Treatment denoted: randomized to nivolumab then ipilimumab (arm A) or the reverse (arm B). The clonotype comes from a human donor with melanoma. Material: tumor tissue (inferred from file names), obtained from a patient given nivolumab and ipilimumab in sequence. The chain recombines TRBV19 with TRBJ2-7; 8 bases line up with TRBD1. The CDR3 region has the DNA TGTGCCAGTAGTAGGATCGGGACAGGCCCCTACGAGCAGTACTTC. Translated, it gives CASSRIGTGPYEQYF. Full variable domain (missing parts from reference TRBV19 and TRBJ2-7): DGGITQSPKYLFRKEGQNVTLSCEQNLNHDAMYWYRQDPGQGLRLIYYSQIVNDFQKGDIAEGYSVSREKKESFPLTVTSAQKNPTAFYLCASSRIGTGPYEQYFGPGTRLTVT.